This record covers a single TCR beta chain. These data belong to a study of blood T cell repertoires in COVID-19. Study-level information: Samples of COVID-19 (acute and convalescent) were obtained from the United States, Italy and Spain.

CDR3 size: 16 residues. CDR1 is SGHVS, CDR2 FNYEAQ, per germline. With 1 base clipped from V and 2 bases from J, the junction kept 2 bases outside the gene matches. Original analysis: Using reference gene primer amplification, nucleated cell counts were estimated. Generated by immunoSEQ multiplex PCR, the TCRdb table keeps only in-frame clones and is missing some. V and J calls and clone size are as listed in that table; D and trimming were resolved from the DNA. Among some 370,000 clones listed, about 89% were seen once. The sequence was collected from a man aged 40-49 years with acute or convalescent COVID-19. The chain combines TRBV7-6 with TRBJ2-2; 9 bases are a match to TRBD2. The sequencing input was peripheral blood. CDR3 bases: TGTGCCAGCAGCTTAGTTAGCGGGGGAAACACCGGGGAGCTGTTTTTT. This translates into CASSLVSGGNTGELFF.